This T cell receptor (beta chain) was obtained from a study of blood T cells in healthy people across ages. Background on the study: About one barcoded beta molecule was captured per two T cells (by template switching). Regarding the study as a whole: A strong correlation was found between TCR beta diversity and the percentage of naive T cells.

In the case of this clonotype: Its antigen is as yet unknown.

For the second PCR, which ran for about 6 to 11 cycles, a sample-barcoded 5' primer and a J-beta primer mix were used. TCRdb analysed the 5' RACE reads with MiXCR anew, one entry per CDR3 protein. The repertoire holds around 800,000 distinct CDR3 sequences, with about a quarter as singletons. The same data also went into a second study, on T cells of mothers and their children.

This TCR was recovered from a boy aged 5-17 years in good health. Material: blood.

The CDR3: CASSWERAYGYTF. The CDR3, as DNA: TGTGCCAGCAGCTGGGAGAGGGCCTATGGCTACACCTTC. The rearrangement uses TRBV11-2 and TRBJ1-2; D ambiguous. CDR1 is SGHAT, CDR2 FQNNGV, per germline. With 4 bases removed from V and 4 bases from J, the gap between germline ends came to 10 bases. The CDR3 has 13 residues. The full variable domain, its missing parts supplied by reference TRBV11-2 and TRBJ1-2, is EAGVAQSPRYKIIEKRQSVAFWCNPISGHATLYWYQQILGQGPKLLIQFQNNGVVDDSQLPKDRFSAERLKGVDSTLKIQPAKLEDSAVYLCASSWERAYGYTFGSGTRLTVV.